Presented here are 22 T cell receptor beta chains from one specimen sequenced in a study of T cell repertoires in ileal Crohn's disease. Only in-frame clones appear in the TCRdb table, and some are missing; sequencing was by immunoSEQ multiplex PCR. Of more than 11,000 clones listed, around three quarters were seen once; the top ten hold 5.9%. What was sequenced was ileal tissue. These receptors originate from an adult with Crohn's disease.

This chain uses TRBV10-3 with TRBJ1-1, with TRBD1 matching over 7 bases. V was clipped by 6 bases and J by 5 bases; unmatched bases: 9. The V gene's germline CDR1 is ENHRY and CDR2 SYGVKD. The CDR3 is 14 amino acids. The CDR3 sequence is CAIRDYQGETEAFF. CDR3 sequence (DNA): TGTGCCATCAGGGATTACCAGGGGGAAACTGAAGCTTTCTTT.

Only a few counts were recorded for this clone. The chain combines TRBV11-2 with TRBJ2-3; 14 bases agree with TRBD2. Germline loops: CDR1 SGHAT, CDR2 FQNNGV. J was trimmed by 4 bases and V by 3 bases; bases with no gene match: 3. This CDR3 region has 16 residues. The CDR3 coding sequence is TGTGCCAGCAGCTTGGGACTAGCGGGGGATCCAGATACGCAGTATTTT. Its protein is CASSLGLAGDPDTQYF.

This clone came up once. This chain connects TRBV5-4 to TRBJ1-4; the D gene is possibly TRBD1 (5 bases). The CDR3 contains 16 residues. V was clipped by 0 bases and J by 8 bases, with 17 bases between them. Germline V gene sequence: CDR1 SGHNT, CDR2 YYREEE (reference sequence). CDR3 amino acids: CASSLAMRGVREKLFF. CDR3 in DNA: TGTGCCAGCAGCTTGGCCATGCGGGGGGTTAGGGAAAAACTGTTTTTT.

The chain recombines TRBV5-5 with TRBJ2-7; tentative D call: TRBD1 (5 bases). V shed 2 bases and J shed 0 bases, with 12 bases lying between them. Germline assignment: CDR1 SGHKS and CDR2 YYEKEE (reference sequence). CDR3 length equals 15 residues. CDR3 in amino acids: CASSLIGHVSYEQYF. In DNA, the CDR3 is TGTGCCAGCAGCTTAATAGGACACGTCTCCTACGAGCAGTACTTC.

The rearrangement links TRBV5-6 to TRBJ1-2, with D maybe TRBD1 (6 bases). Trimming took 1 base from V and 3 from J, leaving 16 bases between them. From germline, CDR1 is SGHDT and CDR2 YYEEEE. The CDR3 spans 16 residues. The CDR3 spells CASSLYNGGYDYGYTF. The CDR3, as DNA: TGTGCCAGCAGCTTGTATAACGGGGGCTATGACTATGGCTACACCTTC. The full variable domain, with the rest looked up from reference TRBV5-6 and TRBJ1-2, is DAGVTQSPTHLIKTRGQQVTLRCSPKSGHDTVSWYQQALGQGPQFIFQYYEEEERQRGNFPDRFSGHQFPNYSSELNVNALLLGDSALYLCASSLYNGGYDYGYTFGSGTRLTVV.

The rearrangement links TRBV19 to TRBJ2-2; D remains ambiguous. V dropped 0 bases and J dropped 8 bases, with 10 bases sitting between them. Germline-derived CDR1 and CDR2 are LNHDA and SQIVND (reference sequence). The CDR3 runs to 14 residues. CDR3 sequence: CASSIELFVGELFF. As DNA, the CDR3 is TGTGCCAGTAGTATAGAGCTTTTTGTGGGGGAGCTGTTTTTT.

This clone was counted between two and nine times. The chain has TRBV7-9 and TRBJ1-1, with 7 bases matching TRBD1. V was clipped by 1 base and J by 5 bases; unmatched bases: 7. Germline V gene lookup returns CDR1 SEHNR and CDR2 FQNEAQ (reference sequence). The CDR3 sequence is 15 residues long. The CDR3 is CASSLGDSRGTEAFF. The DNA for the CDR3 is TGTGCCAGCAGCTTAGGGGACAGTAGGGGAACTGAAGCTTTCTTT.

J is TRBJ1-5 and V is TRBV19; the D is unclear. Trimming stripped 5 bases from V and 3 bases from J, with 5 bases between. The germline gives CDR1 LNHDA, CDR2 SQIVND (reference sequence). The CDR3 is 12 amino acids. The CDR3 DNA follows: TGTGCCAGTAGTTGGACCAATCAGCCCCAGCATTTT. This translates into CASSWTNQPQHF. Together with reference TRBV19 and TRBJ1-5, the CDR3 gives the full variable domain: DGGITQSPKYLFRKEGQNVTLSCEQNLNHDAMYWYRQDPGQGLRLIYYSQIVNDFQKGDIAEGYSVSREKKESFPLTVTSAQKNPTAFYLCASSWTNQPQHFGDGTRLSIL.

This clone was recorded a few times. The same CDR3 also results from other DNA sequences found in this sample. The J gene is TRBJ1-3, the V gene TRBV12-5; D is unclear. This CDR3 is built from 13 residues. Germline CDR1 reads LGHNT; CDR2 reads FRNRAP. V was cut by 6 bases and J by 4 bases, with 10 bases left in between. This CDR3 is CASGTDGGNTIYF. DNA of the CDR3: TGTGCTAGTGGGACTGACGGGGGAAACACCATATATTTT.

On this clone itself: The sample carries other DNA sequences with the same CDR3. CDR3 residues: CASSGKGGGSYEQYF. CDR3 nucleotides: TGTGCCAGCAGTGGGAAAGGGGGAGGGTCCTACGAGCAGTACTTC. V and J are TRBV28 and TRBJ2-7; TRBD2 might be the D (7 bases). Trimming cost V 5 bases and J 1 base, with 15 bases left between them. The germline V gene has CDR1 MDHEN and CDR2 SYDVKM. This CDR3 contains 15 residues.

This clone was observed a single time. The rearrangement uses TRBV2 and TRBJ2-2; D is undetermined. The V end lost 2 bases, the J end lost 0 bases, and 10 bases lay between the germline ends. CDR1 is SNHLY and CDR2 is FYNNEI in the germline V gene. The CDR3 extends over 16 amino acids. The CDR3 here is CASSENFPTNTGELFF. The CDR3 DNA sequence: TGTGCCAGCAGTGAAAACTTTCCCACGAACACCGGGGAGCTGTTTTTT. Combining the CDR3 with reference TRBV2 and TRBJ2-2 gives the whole variable domain EPEVTQTPSHQVTQMGQEVILRCVPISNHLYFYWYRQILGQKVEFLVSFYNNEISEKSEIFDDQFSVERPDGSNFTLKIRSTKLEDSAMYFCASSENFPTNTGELFFGEGSRLTVL.

This chain uses TRBV18 with TRBJ1-4; 7 bases agree with TRBD1. Germline values: CDR1 KGHSH, CDR2 LQKENI. This CDR3 comprises 16 residues. The ends lost 3 bases at V and 0 bases at J; junction bases unmatched: 4. CDR3 residues: CASSPRQGSTNEKLFF. The CDR3 nucleotides are TGTGCCAGCTCACCGAGACAGGGCTCAACTAATGAAAAACTGTTTTTT.

This rearrangement joins TRBV7-9 to TRBJ2-7; D is unclear. Germline loops: CDR1 SEHNR, CDR2 FQNEAQ (reference sequence). The CDR3 contains 13 residues. V lost 8 bases, J lost 4 bases, and 15 bases lay in between. The CDR3 bases are TGTGCCAGCTCCAGAACACCGAAATACGAGCAGTACTTC. Translated, it gives CASSRTPKYEQYF.

The chain is built from TRBV2 and TRBJ1-6; D call uncertain. This CDR3 is built from 17 residues. CDR1 and CDR2 (germline): SNHLY, FYNNEI. Trimming left V 1 base short and J 4 bases short, with 14 bases between. The CDR3 DNA follows: TGTGCCAGCAGTGAAGGGGTCCACCCAGAATATAATTCACCCCTCCACTTT. Its protein is CASSEGVHPEYNSPLHF.

This clone rates as medium-sized. The rearrangement uses TRBV15 and TRBJ1-2, with 11 bases fitting TRBD1. Germline lookup yields CDR1 LNHNV and CDR2 YYDKDF (reference sequence). Trimming took 5 bases from V and 7 from J; bases not matched to a gene: 6. CDR3 length equals 14 residues. CDR3 sequence: CATSPRTGGIGYTF. CDR3 bases: TGTGCCACCAGCCCACGGACAGGGGGCATTGGCTACACCTTC.

The CDR3 spells CASSLALGGFLSGANVLTF. The CDR3 nucleotides are TGCGCCAGCAGCTTGGCCTTGGGAGGGTTTCTCTCTGGGGCCAACGTCCTGACTTTC. J is TRBJ2-6 and V is TRBV5-1; 7 bases are shared with TRBD2. With V trimmed by 0 bases and J by 0 bases, 9 bases remained unmatched. In germline, CDR1 is SGHRS, CDR2 YFSETQ. CDR3 length: 19 amino acids.

In its sample, this clone was seen a few times. The J gene is TRBJ2-3, the V gene TRBV11-3, with D maybe TRBD1 (5 bases). The CDR3 contains 14 residues. Germline assignment: CDR1 SGHNT and CDR2 YENEEA. V was trimmed by 5 bases and J by 1 base, leaving 10 bases between them. The CDR3 region is CASSRDSGTDTQYF. As DNA, the CDR3 is TGTGCCAGCAGCCGAGACAGCGGCACAGATACGCAGTATTTT.

The chain couples TRBV19 to TRBJ2-1; the match to TRBD2 covers 10 bases. Germline CDR1 is LNHDA and CDR2 is SQIVND (reference sequence). V lost 5 bases to trimming and J lost 4 bases; unmatched junction nucleotides: 11. The length of the CDR3 is 17 residues. CDR3 bases: TGTGCCAGTAGTGCGAGCGGGGGGGCCAGGAGGTACAATGAGCAGTTCTTC. It yields the protein CASSASGGARRYNEQFF.

The chain is built from TRBV13 and TRBJ2-7; no reliable D call. CDR1 PRHDT and CDR2 FYEKMQ come from the germline V gene (reference sequence). The V gene lost 3 bases and the J gene lost 1 base, with 13 bases spanning the gap. This CDR3 contains 15 residues. CDR3 sequence reads: CASSFFRTPSYEQYF. The CDR3 DNA sequence: TGTGCCAGCAGCTTCTTTAGGACGCCTTCCTACGAGCAGTACTTC. The full variable domain, its missing parts supplied by reference TRBV13 and TRBJ2-7, is AAGVIQSPRHLIKEKRETATLKCYPIPRHDTVYWYQQGPGQDPQFLISFYEKMQSDKGSIPDRFSAQQFSDYHSELNMSSLELGDSALYFCASSFFRTPSYEQYFGPGTRLTVT.

This chain uses TRBV5-1 with TRBJ2-7; the match to TRBD1 covers 7 bases. Germline trimming cut 5 bases from V and 3 bases from J; bases unmatched to any gene: 5. This CDR3 is 13 amino acids long. Germline V gene lookup returns CDR1 SGHRS and CDR2 YFSETQ. This CDR3 reads CASSETGYYEQYF. The CDR3, as DNA: TGCGCCAGCAGTGAGACAGGGTACTACGAGCAGTACTTC.

J is TRBJ1-2 and V is TRBV6-5; D remains unclear. This CDR3 is 15 amino acids long. V was cut by 0 bases and J by 2 bases, with 10 bases left in between. The germline CDR1 and CDR2 sequences are MNHEY and SVGAGI. CDR3 in amino acids: CASSYSSIENYGYTF. The CDR3 coding sequence is TGTGCCAGCAGTTACTCTAGTATAGAGAACTATGGCTACACCTTC.

This clone was found a few times. This same CDR3 is encoded by further DNA sequences in the sample. This chain links TRBV18 with TRBJ1-2; possible D gene TRBD1, 5 bases. Germline CDR1 is KGHSH and CDR2 is LQKENI. V dropped 2 bases and J dropped 3 bases, with 7 bases sitting between them. The CDR3 runs 13 residues. The CDR3 spells CASSPGGDYGYTF. As DNA, the CDR3 is TGTGCCAGCTCACCAGGGGGGGACTATGGCTACACCTTC.